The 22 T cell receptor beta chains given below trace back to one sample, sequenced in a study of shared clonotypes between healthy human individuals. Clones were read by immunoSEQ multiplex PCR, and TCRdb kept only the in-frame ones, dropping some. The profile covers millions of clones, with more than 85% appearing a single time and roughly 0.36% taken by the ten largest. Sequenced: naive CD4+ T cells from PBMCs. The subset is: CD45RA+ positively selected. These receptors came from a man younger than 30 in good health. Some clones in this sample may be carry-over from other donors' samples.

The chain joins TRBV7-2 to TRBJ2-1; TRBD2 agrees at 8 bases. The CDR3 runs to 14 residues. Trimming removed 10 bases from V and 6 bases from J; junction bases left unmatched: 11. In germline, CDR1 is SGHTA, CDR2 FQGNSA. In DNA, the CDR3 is TGTGCCACCTCTTCGGGCGGGAGGTTCAATGAGCAGTTCTTC. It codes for CATSSGGRFNEQFF.

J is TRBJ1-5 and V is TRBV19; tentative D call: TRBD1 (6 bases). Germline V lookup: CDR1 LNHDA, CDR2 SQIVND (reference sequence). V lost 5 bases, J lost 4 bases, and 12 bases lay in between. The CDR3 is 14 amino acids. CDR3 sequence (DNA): TGTGCCAGTAGTCTACAGGGTTTGAATCAGCCCCAGCATTTT. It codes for CASSLQGLNQPQHF.

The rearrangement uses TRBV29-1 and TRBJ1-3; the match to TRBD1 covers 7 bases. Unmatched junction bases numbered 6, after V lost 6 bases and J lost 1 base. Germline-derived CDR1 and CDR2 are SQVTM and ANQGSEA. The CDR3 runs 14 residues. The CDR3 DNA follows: TGCAGCGTGGGCCTGGGACAGTCTGGAAACACCATATATTTT. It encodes CSVGLGQSGNTIYF.

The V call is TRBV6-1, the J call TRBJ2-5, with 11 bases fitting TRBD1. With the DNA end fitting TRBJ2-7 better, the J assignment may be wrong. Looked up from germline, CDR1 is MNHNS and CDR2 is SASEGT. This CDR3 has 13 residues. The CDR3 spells CASTTGTGGEQYF. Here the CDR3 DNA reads TGTGCCAGCACAACCGGGACAGGGGGCGAGCAGTACTTC.

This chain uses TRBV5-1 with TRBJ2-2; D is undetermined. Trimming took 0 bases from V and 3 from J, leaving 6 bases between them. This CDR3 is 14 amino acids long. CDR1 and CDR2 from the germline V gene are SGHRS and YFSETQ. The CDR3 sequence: CASSLAEDTGELFF. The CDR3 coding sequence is TGCGCCAGCAGCTTGGCCGAAGACACCGGGGAGCTGTTTTTT.

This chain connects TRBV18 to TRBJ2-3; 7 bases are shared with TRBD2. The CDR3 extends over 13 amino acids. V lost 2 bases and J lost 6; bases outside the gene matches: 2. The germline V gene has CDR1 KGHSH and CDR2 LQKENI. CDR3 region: CASSPGGEDTQYF. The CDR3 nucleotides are TGTGCCAGCTCACCAGGGGGGGAGGATACGCAGTATTTT.

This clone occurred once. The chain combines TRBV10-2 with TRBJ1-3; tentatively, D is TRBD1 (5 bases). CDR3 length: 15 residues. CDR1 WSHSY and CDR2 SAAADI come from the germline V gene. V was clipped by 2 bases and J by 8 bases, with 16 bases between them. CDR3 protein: CASSEAGPPGYTIYF. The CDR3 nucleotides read TGCGCCAGCAGTGAGGCGGGACCCCCGGGGTACACCATATATTTT.

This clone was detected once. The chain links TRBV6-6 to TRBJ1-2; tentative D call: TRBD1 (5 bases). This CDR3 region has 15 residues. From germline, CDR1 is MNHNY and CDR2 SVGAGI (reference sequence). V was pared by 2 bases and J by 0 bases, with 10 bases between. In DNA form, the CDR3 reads TGTGCCAGCAGTTACCTGCAGGGAGCTAACTATGGCTACACCTTC. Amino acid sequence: CASSYLQGANYGYTF.

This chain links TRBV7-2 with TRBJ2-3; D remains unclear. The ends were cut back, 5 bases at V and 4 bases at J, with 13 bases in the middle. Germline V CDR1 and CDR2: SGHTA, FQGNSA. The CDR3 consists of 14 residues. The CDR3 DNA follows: TGTGCCAGCAGCCCCCGGTTTGCCCCAGATACGCAGTATTTT. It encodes CASSPRFAPDTQYF.

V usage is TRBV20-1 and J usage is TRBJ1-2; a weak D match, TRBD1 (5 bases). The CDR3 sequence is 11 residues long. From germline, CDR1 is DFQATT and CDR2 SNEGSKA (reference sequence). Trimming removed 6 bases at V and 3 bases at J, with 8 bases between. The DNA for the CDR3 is TGCAGTGCAGACAGTGACTATGGCTACACCTTC. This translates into CSADSDYGYTF.

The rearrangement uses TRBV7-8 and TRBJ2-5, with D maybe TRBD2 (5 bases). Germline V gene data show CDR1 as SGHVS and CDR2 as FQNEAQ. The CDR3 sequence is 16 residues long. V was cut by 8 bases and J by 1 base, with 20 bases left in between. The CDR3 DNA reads TGTGCCAGCTCCTACAGCCTCACGAGGGCCCAAGAGACCCAGTACTTC. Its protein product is CASSYSLTRAQETQYF.

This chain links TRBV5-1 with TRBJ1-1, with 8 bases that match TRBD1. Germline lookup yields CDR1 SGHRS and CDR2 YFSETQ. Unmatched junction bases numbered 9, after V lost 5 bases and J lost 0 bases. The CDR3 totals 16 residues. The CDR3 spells CASRAGGLSMNTEAFF. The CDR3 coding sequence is TGCGCCAGCAGGGCAGGGGGCCTAAGTATGAACACTGAAGCTTTCTTT. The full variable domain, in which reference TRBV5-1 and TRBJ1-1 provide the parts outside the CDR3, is KAGVTQTPRYLIKTRGQQVTLSCSPISGHRSVSWYQQTPGQGLQFLFEYFSETQRNKGNFPGRFSGRQFSNSRSEMNVSTLELGDSALYLCASRAGGLSMNTEAFFGQGTRLTVV.

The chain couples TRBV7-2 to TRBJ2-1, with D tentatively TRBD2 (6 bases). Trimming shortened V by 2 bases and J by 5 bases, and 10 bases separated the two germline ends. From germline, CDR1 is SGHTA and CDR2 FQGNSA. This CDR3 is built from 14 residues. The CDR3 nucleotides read TGTGCCAGCAGCTTAACGGGACTCAACAATGAGCAGTTCTTC. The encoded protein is CASSLTGLNNEQFF.

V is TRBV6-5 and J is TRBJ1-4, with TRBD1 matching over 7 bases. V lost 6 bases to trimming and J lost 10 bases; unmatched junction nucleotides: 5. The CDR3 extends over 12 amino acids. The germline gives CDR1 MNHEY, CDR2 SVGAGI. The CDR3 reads CASSRPGGKLFF. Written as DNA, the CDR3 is TGTGCCAGCAGCCGTCCAGGGGGAAAACTGTTTTTT.

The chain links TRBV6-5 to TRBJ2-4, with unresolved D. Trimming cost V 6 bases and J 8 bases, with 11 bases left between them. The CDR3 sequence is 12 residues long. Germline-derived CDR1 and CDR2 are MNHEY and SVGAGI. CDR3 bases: TGTGCCAGCAGCCCGGATTGGGACATTCAGTACTTC. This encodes CASSPDWDIQYF.

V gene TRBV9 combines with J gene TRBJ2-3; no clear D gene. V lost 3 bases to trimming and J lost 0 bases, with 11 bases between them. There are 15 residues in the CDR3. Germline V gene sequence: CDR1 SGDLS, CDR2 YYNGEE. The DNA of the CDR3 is TGTGCCAGCAGCGCCGGCTCATGGAGCACAGATACGCAGTATTTT. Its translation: CASSAGSWSTDTQYF.

The CDR3: CATSTGLAASTDTQYF. The DNA for the CDR3 is TGTGCCACCAGCACAGGACTAGCAGCTAGCACAGATACGCAGTATTTT. V and J are TRBV15 and TRBJ2-3, with 8 bases aligning to TRBD2. The CDR3 spans 16 residues. The germline V gene encodes CDR1 LNHNV and CDR2 YYDKDF (reference sequence). The trim removed 4 bases at V and 0 bases at J, leaving 6 bases unmatched.

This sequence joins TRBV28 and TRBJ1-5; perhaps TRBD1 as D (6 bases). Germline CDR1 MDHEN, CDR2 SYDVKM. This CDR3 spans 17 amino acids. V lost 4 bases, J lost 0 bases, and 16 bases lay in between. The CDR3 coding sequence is TGTGCCAGCAGTTCAAGTACAGGGAAGTATAGCAATCAGCCCCAGCATTTT. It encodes CASSSSTGKYSNQPQHF.

The CDR3 DNA reads as TGTGCCAGCAGCTTATCATCGTCCGGGCTGGAGACCCAGTACTTC. Protein sequence: CASSLSSSGLETQYF. The genes are TRBV7-2 and TRBJ2-5; no definite D call. Germline V gene data show CDR1 as SGHTA and CDR2 as FQGNSA. There are 15 residues in the CDR3. The germline V and J ends were trimmed by 2 bases and 5 bases, with 15 bases remaining between them. Full variable domain (outside the CDR3, taken from reference TRBV7-2 and TRBJ2-5): GAGVSQSPSNKVTEKGKDVELRCDPISGHTALYWYRQSLGQGLEFLIYFQGNSAPDKSGLPSDRFSAERTGGSVSTLTIQRTQQEDSAVYLCASSLSSSGLETQYFGPGTRLLVL.

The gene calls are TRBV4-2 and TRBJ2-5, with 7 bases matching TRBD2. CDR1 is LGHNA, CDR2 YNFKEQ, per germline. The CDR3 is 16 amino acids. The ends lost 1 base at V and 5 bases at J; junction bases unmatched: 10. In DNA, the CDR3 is TGTGCCAGCAGCCAAGGGAAGGGGACTAACAAGGAGACCCAGTACTTC. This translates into CASSQGKGTNKETQYF.

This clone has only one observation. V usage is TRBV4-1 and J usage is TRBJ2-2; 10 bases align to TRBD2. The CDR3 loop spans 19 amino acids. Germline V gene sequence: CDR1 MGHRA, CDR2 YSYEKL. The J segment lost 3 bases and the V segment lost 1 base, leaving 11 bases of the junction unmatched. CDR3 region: CASSQGMQREGPYTGELFF. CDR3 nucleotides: TGCGCCAGCAGCCAAGGAATGCAGCGGGAGGGCCCCTACACCGGGGAGCTGTTTTTT.

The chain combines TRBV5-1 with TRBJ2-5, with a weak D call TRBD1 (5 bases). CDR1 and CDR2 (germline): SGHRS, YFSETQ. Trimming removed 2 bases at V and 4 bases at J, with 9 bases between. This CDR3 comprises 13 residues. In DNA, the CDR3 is TGCGCCAGCAGCTTTGGGGCGAGAGAGACCCAGTACTTC. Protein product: CASSFGARETQYF.